The 3 T cell receptor beta chains below were found in one sample sequenced in a study of response to subunit inactivated influenza vaccine. TCRdb independently ran MiXCR on the RT-PCR reads; one entry per CDR3 protein. Seen here are about 160,000 distinct CDR3 sequences, about a tenth observed once, and the top ten hold roughly an eighth. The sequenced sample was non-naive T cells sorted from PBMCs, obtained 40 to 50 days after vaccination. The receptors stem from a man aged 45-65 years who received an inactivated influenza vaccine.

This clonotype was observed at least ten times. The J gene is TRBJ2-3, the V gene TRBV14, with D tentatively TRBD2 (6 bases). Trimming shortened V by 1 base and J by 2 bases, and 10 bases separated the two germline ends. The CDR3 is 15 amino acids. Looked up from germline, CDR1 is SGHDN and CDR2 is FVKESK. In DNA form, the CDR3 reads TGTGCCAGCAGCCAAGGCCTAGCGTACACAGATACGCAGTATTTT. It is translated as CASSQGLAYTDTQYF.

This clonotype was seen only once. The rearrangement links TRBV4-3 to TRBJ1-4; TRBD1 aligns across 10 bases. The trim removed 4 bases at V and 7 bases at J, leaving 3 bases unmatched. Per germline, CDR1 LGHNA and CDR2 YSLEER. The CDR3 runs to 14 residues. For the CDR3, the DNA is TGCGCCAGCAGCCGGGGACAGGGGTCTGAAAAACTGTTTTTT. Translated, it gives CASSRGQGSEKLFF.

There are many counts of this clonotype. The J gene is TRBJ1-4, the V gene TRBV4-3; tentatively, D is TRBD1 (6 bases). CDR1 and CDR2 (germline): LGHNA, YSLEER. The length of the CDR3 is 16 residues. V was clipped by 3 bases and J by 7 bases, with 18 bases between them. CDR3 sequence: CASSQGAQPRSEKLFF. CDR3 nucleotides: TGCGCCAGCAGCCAGGGGGCACAGCCCCGCAGTGAAAAACTGTTTTTT.